Listed below are T cell receptor beta chains from one sample, sequenced in a study of blood T cell repertoires in COVID-19. Measured with immunoSEQ multiplex PCR; TCRdb has only the in-frame clones, and not every one. The data hold more than 250,000 clones, with roughly 86% observed a single time. Sequenced sample: peripheral blood. Receptor source: a woman aged 25 to 45 who had recovered from COVID-19. The CDR3 runs from the conserved cysteine through the conserved F or W. The order of the fields is V gene, clone size, J gene, D gene, CDR3 DNA, CDR3 protein. The D gene is left open where the match is weak. Size tells how often a clone was seen (once, few, many) or the class of an expanded clone, and some rows leave it out.

V gene: TRBV14; clone size: .; J gene: TRBJ2-1; D gene: .; CDR3 DNA: TGTGCCAGCAGCCAAGTGCCAGCGTACAATGAGCAGTTCTTC; CDR3 protein: CASSQVPAYNEQFF
V gene: TRBV9; clone size: .; J gene: TRBJ2-3; D gene: .; CDR3 DNA: TGTGCCAGCAGCGTAGAGGACAGTAGCACAGATACGCAGTATTTT; CDR3 protein: CASSVEDSSTDTQYF
V gene: TRBV11-2; clone size: .; J gene: TRBJ2-7; D gene: .; CDR3 DNA: TGTGCCAGCAGCTTAGAAGCGGGCCCATCCTACGAGCAGTACTTC; CDR3 protein: CASSLEAGPSYEQYF
V gene: TRBV7-2; clone size: few; J gene: TRBJ1-1; D gene: .; CDR3 DNA: TGTGCCAGCAGCTTTAGGGGCTTGATGAACACTGAAGCTTTCTTT; CDR3 protein: CASSFRGLMNTEAFF
V gene: TRBV13; clone size: .; J gene: TRBJ1-2; D gene: TRBD1; CDR3 DNA: TGTGCCAGCAGCTTAGGCCTAACGTGGGACAGCTATGGCTACACCTTC; CDR3 protein: CASSLGLTWDSYGYTF
V gene: TRBV6-5; clone size: .; J gene: TRBJ1-1; D gene: TRBD1; CDR3 DNA: TGTGCCAGCAGTTACTCGGGACAGAAATCTGAAGCTTTCTTT; CDR3 protein: CASSYSGQKSEAFF
V gene: TRBV30; clone size: .; J gene: TRBJ1-2; D gene: TRBD1; CDR3 DNA: TGTGCCTGGAGCCTCGGACAGGGAGCGTATGGCTACACCTTC; CDR3 protein: CAWSLGQGAYGYTF
V gene: TRBV28; clone size: .; J gene: TRBJ1-5; D gene: TRBD1; CDR3 DNA: TGTGCCACCGCACTGGGGACAGGTTATCAGCCCCAGCATTTT; CDR3 protein: CATALGTGYQPQHF
V gene: TRBV2; clone size: .; J gene: TRBJ1-1; D gene: .; CDR3 DNA: TGTGCCAGCAGCGGGCAGGGAAGGAACACTGAAGCTTTCTTT; CDR3 protein: CASSGQGRNTEAFF
V gene: TRBV7-9; clone size: .; J gene: TRBJ2-1; D gene: .; CDR3 DNA: TGTGCCAGCAGCTTAGCCATTAGCCGTGAGCAGTTCTTC; CDR3 protein: CASSLAISREQFF
V gene: TRBV10-1; clone size: .; J gene: TRBJ1-5; D gene: .; CDR3 DNA: TGCGCCAGCAGTGAATCGGGGGGCCAGCCCCAGCATTTT; CDR3 protein: CASSESGGQPQHF
V gene: TRBV5-5; clone size: .; J gene: TRBJ2-7; D gene: TRBD2; CDR3 DNA: TGTGCCAGCAGCGGACTAGCGGTCTCCTACGAGCAGTACTTC; CDR3 protein: CASSGLAVSYEQYF
V gene: TRBV4-3; clone size: .; J gene: TRBJ2-5; D gene: TRBD1; CDR3 DNA: TGCGCCAGCAGCCAAGATCGACAGGGCGATGAGACCCAGTACTTC; CDR3 protein: CASSQDRQGDETQYF
V gene: TRBV5-1; clone size: .; J gene: TRBJ2-1; D gene: TRBD1; CDR3 DNA: TGCGCCAGCAGCTGGGACAGCTCCTACAATGAGCAGTTCTTC; CDR3 protein: CASSWDSSYNEQFF
V gene: TRBV9; clone size: few; J gene: TRBJ2-2; D gene: TRBD1; CDR3 DNA: TGTGCCAGCAGCCATCCAAATAACGTGGACAGGGAGAACACCGGGGAGCTGTTTTTT; CDR3 protein: CASSHPNNVDRENTGELFF
V gene: TRBV28; clone size: .; J gene: TRBJ2-1; D gene: TRBD2; CDR3 DNA: TGTGCCAGCAGTTTACTAGCGGGAGGACATGAGCAGTTCTTC; CDR3 protein: CASSLLAGGHEQFF
V gene: TRBV28; clone size: .; J gene: TRBJ2-3; D gene: .; CDR3 DNA: TGTGCCAGCAGGGGGGGTGCAGATACGCAGTATTTT; CDR3 protein: CASRGGADTQYF
V gene: TRBV5-8; clone size: .; J gene: TRBJ1-1; D gene: TRBD1; CDR3 DNA: TGTGCCAGCAGCTCGGGACAGGGACCTCTAAACACTGAAGCTTTCTTT; CDR3 protein: CASSSGQGPLNTEAFF
V gene: TRBV30; clone size: .; J gene: TRBJ1-2; D gene: TRBD1; CDR3 DNA: TGTGCCTGGAGTGTACGGGGACAGACTAACTATGGCTACACCTTC; CDR3 protein: CAWSVRGQTNYGYTF
V gene: TRBV3-1/TRBV3-2; clone size: .; J gene: TRBJ2-2; D gene: TRBD2; CDR3 DNA: TGTGCCAGCAGAAGGACTAGTCCCATGGCCGGGGAGCTGTTTTTT; CDR3 protein: CASRRTSPMAGELFF
V gene: TRBV19; clone size: .; J gene: TRBJ1-5; D gene: TRBD1; CDR3 DNA: TGTGCCAGTAGTACTACGACAGGGAGCAATCAGCCCCAGCATTTT; CDR3 protein: CASSTTTGSNQPQHF
V gene: TRBV10-3; clone size: few; J gene: TRBJ1-5; D gene: .; CDR3 DNA: TGTGCCATCAGTGAGATCAGGGATCAGCCCCAGCATTTT; CDR3 protein: CAISEIRDQPQHF
V gene: TRBV24-1; clone size: .; J gene: TRBJ1-2; D gene: .; CDR3 DNA: TGTGCCACCAGTGATGAGAGGTACTATGGCTACACCTTC; CDR3 protein: CATSDERYYGYTF
V gene: TRBV25-1; clone size: .; J gene: TRBJ1-1; D gene: .; CDR3 DNA: TGTGCCAGCAGGAAGGAAAACAGGAACACTGAAGCTTTCTTT; CDR3 protein: CASRKENRNTEAFF
V gene: TRBV7-2; clone size: .; J gene: TRBJ2-2; D gene: TRBD2; CDR3 DNA: TGTGCCAGCAGCTCGAGCGGGGGCCCCACCGGGGAGCTGTTTTTT; CDR3 protein: CASSSSGGPTGELFF
V gene: TRBV6-5; clone size: .; J gene: TRBJ2-1; D gene: .; CDR3 DNA: TGTGCCAGCAATGCAGGGATAAATGAGCAGTTCTTC; CDR3 protein: CASNAGINEQFF
V gene: TRBV27; clone size: .; J gene: TRBJ2-3; D gene: .; CDR3 DNA: TGTGCCAGCAAACCGGGGAGCACAGATACGCAGTATTTT; CDR3 protein: CASKPGSTDTQYF
V gene: TRBV2; clone size: .; J gene: TRBJ1-3; D gene: .; CDR3 DNA: TGTGCCAGCGCCAGGGATAGCTCTGGAAACACCATATATTTT; CDR3 protein: CASARDSSGNTIYF